The rows below give T cell receptor beta chains drawn from one sample of a study of metastatic and nonmetastatic thyroid tumors. TCRdb reanalyzed the PCR reads via MiXCR. The data contain some 25,000 clones, approximately 24% of them singletons. The sequencing input was blood. All receptors come from a female donor with papillary thyroid cancer or a benign thyroid nodule (not recorded which). Some clones in this sample may be carry-over from other donors' samples. Both conserved end residues are part of each CDR3. Each record gives: J gene, D gene, clone size, V gene, CDR3 length, CDR3 DNA, CDR3 protein. A D gene is named only where the DNA matches it firmly. A clone size is listed for some rows: how often the clone was seen (once, few, many), or a class if it is expanded.

J gene: TRBJ2-5
D gene: TRBD2
clone size: many
V gene: TRBV14
CDR3 length: 14
CDR3 DNA: TGTGCCAGCAGCATAGCGGGGGGCGCCCAGACCCAGTACTTC
CDR3 protein: CASSIAGGAQTQYF

J gene: TRBJ2-1
D gene: NA
clone size: many
V gene: TRBV12-3/TRBV12-4
CDR3 length: 11
CDR3 DNA: NA
CDR3 protein: CASSSSGEQFF

J gene: TRBJ2-3
D gene: TRBD1
clone size: many
V gene: TRBV7-9
CDR3 length: 15
CDR3 DNA: TGTGCCAGCAGCTTAGAGGGGGCCTCAGGGGATACGCAGTATTTT
CDR3 protein: CASSLEGASGDTQYF

J gene: TRBJ1-2
D gene: TRBD1
clone size: NA
V gene: TRBV2
CDR3 length: 15
CDR3 DNA: TGTGCCAGCAGTGAGTCCGGGACAGGGGCCAATGGCGACACCTTC
CDR3 protein: CASSESGTGANGDTF

J gene: TRBJ2-7
D gene: TRBD2
clone size: medium-sized
V gene: TRBV7-2
CDR3 length: 15
CDR3 DNA: TGTGCCAGCAGCGGCTGGACTAGCGGAACCTACGAGCAGTACTTC
CDR3 protein: CASSGWTSGTYEQYF

J gene: TRBJ1-1
D gene: TRBD1
clone size: NA
V gene: TRBV6-2/TRBV6-3
CDR3 length: 17
CDR3 DNA: TGTGCCAGCATTTACTCTCTAAGACAGGGGAGGACGACTGAAGCCTTCTTT
CDR3 protein: CASIYSLRQGRTTEAFF

J gene: TRBJ1-5
D gene: NA
clone size: NA
V gene: TRBV7-2
CDR3 length: 14
CDR3 DNA: TGTGCCAACAGCTTATCCCATAAAACTCAGCCCCAGCATTTT
CDR3 protein: CANSLSHKTQPQHF

J gene: TRBJ2-1
D gene: NA
clone size: many
V gene: TRBV20-1
CDR3 length: 12
CDR3 DNA: TGCAGTGCTAGCGGACCCTACAATGAGCAGTTCTTC
CDR3 protein: CSASGPYNEQFF

J gene: TRBJ1-1
D gene: NA
clone size: NA
V gene: TRBV6-1
CDR3 length: 14
CDR3 DNA: TGTGCCAGCAGTAAGAATCAGGTACCGGGGGAAGCTTTCTTT
CDR3 protein: CASSKNQVPGEAFF

J gene: TRBJ2-2
D gene: TRBD1
clone size: NA
V gene: TRBV5-1
CDR3 length: 15
CDR3 DNA: TGCGCCAGAAGCTTGGCTACGGGACAGACCGGGGAGCTGTTTTTT
CDR3 protein: CARSLATGQTGELFF

J gene: TRBJ2-3
D gene: NA
clone size: many
V gene: TRBV18
CDR3 length: 15
CDR3 DNA: TGTGCCAGCTCACCAAGCACGGCCAGCACAGATACGCAGTATTTT
CDR3 protein: CASSPSTASTDTQYF

J gene: TRBJ2-3
D gene: TRBD2
clone size: many
V gene: TRBV28
CDR3 length: 16
CDR3 DNA: TGTGCCAGCAGAGGGGCCCGGGGAGGGAGGACAGATACGCAGTATTTT
CDR3 protein: CASRGARGGRTDTQYF

J gene: TRBJ1-1
D gene: NA
clone size: many
V gene: TRBV2
CDR3 length: 14
CDR3 DNA: TGTGCCAGCAGCGAAAATAAGGGGGACACTGAAGCTTTCTTT
CDR3 protein: CASSENKGDTEAFF

J gene: TRBJ2-3
D gene: TRBD2
clone size: many
V gene: TRBV15
CDR3 length: 16
CDR3 DNA: TGTGCCACCAGCAGAGATCCGGGACTAGCGGCCGATACGCAGTATTTT
CDR3 protein: CATSRDPGLAADTQYF

J gene: TRBJ2-3
D gene: TRBD2
clone size: NA
V gene: TRBV5-1
CDR3 length: 17
CDR3 DNA: TGCGCCAGGAGCAAAAACCCGCTAGCGGGACACAGAGATACGCAGTATTTT
CDR3 protein: CARSKNPLAGHRDTQYF

J gene: TRBJ2-1
D gene: NA
clone size: few
V gene: TRBV28
CDR3 length: 10
CDR3 DNA: TGTGCCAGCACCGGGAATGAGCAGTTCTTC
CDR3 protein: CASTGNEQFF

J gene: TRBJ1-1
D gene: NA
clone size: NA
V gene: TRBV28
CDR3 length: 16
CDR3 DNA: TGTGCCAGCAGTTTTCTCGGTCAGGGTCTGAACACTGAAGCTTTCTTT
CDR3 protein: CASSFLGQGLNTEAFF

J gene: TRBJ1-1
D gene: NA
clone size: few
V gene: TRBV3-1
CDR3 length: 13
CDR3 DNA: TGTGCCAGCAGCCAAGTTCGGTACACTGAAGCTTTCTTT
CDR3 protein: CASSQVRYTEAFF

J gene: TRBJ2-5
D gene: NA
clone size: many
V gene: TRBV25-1
CDR3 length: 15
CDR3 DNA: TGTGCCAGCAGCCGCCCGGGGGGCGGAGGGGAGACCCAGTACTTC
CDR3 protein: CASSRPGGGGETQYF

J gene: TRBJ1-1
D gene: NA
clone size: NA
V gene: TRBV7-2
CDR3 length: 15
CDR3 DNA: TGTGCCAGCAGCTTAGGCCAGATCACGAACACTGATGGTTTCTTT
CDR3 protein: CASSLGQITNTDGFF

J gene: TRBJ2-2
D gene: TRBD2
clone size: many
V gene: TRBV7-2
CDR3 length: 15
CDR3 DNA: TGTGCCAGCAGCTTAATGGTGGGGGAGGGCGGGGAGCTGTTTTTT
CDR3 protein: CASSLMVGEGGELFF

J gene: TRBJ1-2
D gene: TRBD1
clone size: NA
V gene: TRBV20-1
CDR3 length: 15
CDR3 DNA: TGCAGTGCCGGGACAGTCAGCCTTACCGGCTATGGCTACACCTTC
CDR3 protein: CSAGTVSLTGYGYTF

J gene: TRBJ1-2
D gene: NA
clone size: NA
V gene: TRBV7-2
CDR3 length: 15
CDR3 DNA: TGTGCCAGCAGCTTAGTCTTTGGAAGGGCCTATTGCTACACCTTC
CDR3 protein: CASSLVFGRAYCYTF

J gene: TRBJ2-3
D gene: TRBD2
clone size: many
V gene: TRBV7-2
CDR3 length: 16
CDR3 DNA: TGTGCCAGCAGCCGGGAGACTAGCGGGCTTGGAGATACGCAGTATTTT
CDR3 protein: CASSRETSGLGDTQYF

J gene: TRBJ1-5
D gene: NA
clone size: NA
V gene: TRBV5-6
CDR3 length: 16
CDR3 DNA: TGTGCCAGCAGCTTCGGAGGGTTTTATATCAATCAGCCCCAGCATTTT
CDR3 protein: CASSFGGFYINQPQHF

J gene: TRBJ2-2
D gene: TRBD1
clone size: NA
V gene: TRBV28
CDR3 length: 15
CDR3 DNA: TGTGCAGGCAGTCAGGGACAGACCAACACCGGGGAGCTGTTTTTT
CDR3 protein: CAGSQGQTNTGELFF

J gene: TRBJ2-3
D gene: NA
clone size: many
V gene: TRBV5-1
CDR3 length: 16
CDR3 DNA: TGCGCCAGCAGCTTGGCGCCGGGGCCTAGCACAGATACGCAGTATTTT
CDR3 protein: CASSLAPGPSTDTQYF

J gene: TRBJ2-3
D gene: NA
clone size: many
V gene: TRBV5-1
CDR3 length: 16
CDR3 DNA: TGCGCCAGCAGCTTGGGGAACAGTGCTAGCACAGATACGCAGTATTTT
CDR3 protein: CASSLGNSASTDTQYF

J gene: TRBJ2-7
D gene: TRBD2
clone size: many
V gene: TRBV9
CDR3 length: 18
CDR3 DNA: TGTGCCAGCAGCGTAGTAGCGGGGGTACTAGCGGGAAAGGACGAGCAGTACTTC
CDR3 protein: CASSVVAGVLAGKDEQYF

J gene: TRBJ1-1
D gene: NA
clone size: NA
V gene: TRBV9
CDR3 length: 15
CDR3 DNA: TGTGCCAGCAGCTCGGGGGGCAGAATGAACACTGAAGCTTTCTTT
CDR3 protein: CASSSGGRMNTEAFF

J gene: TRBJ2-7
D gene: TRBD2
clone size: NA
V gene: TRBV9
CDR3 length: 16
CDR3 DNA: TGTGCCAGCAGCGTAGAACCTAGCGGATCCTCCTACGAGCAGTACTTT
CDR3 protein: CASSVEPSGSSYEQYF

J gene: TRBJ2-7
D gene: NA
clone size: medium-sized
V gene: TRBV6-2/TRBV6-3
CDR3 length: 13
CDR3 DNA: TGTGCATCTGACAGGGCGGGAAACTACGAGCAGTACTTC
CDR3 protein: CASDRAGNYEQYF

J gene: TRBJ1-2
D gene: NA
clone size: NA
V gene: TRBV20-1
CDR3 length: 13
CDR3 DNA: TGCAGTGCTAGGGATTTGGGCAGCCGCTTGCCGGACTTC
CDR3 protein: CSARDLGSRLPDF

J gene: TRBJ2-2
D gene: NA
clone size: NA
V gene: TRBV6-4
CDR3 length: 15
CDR3 DNA: TGTGCAAGCTCACCGGGAGACGGGGGCACCGGGGAGCTGTTTTTT
CDR3 protein: CASSPGDGGTGELFF

J gene: TRBJ2-3
D gene: TRBD2
clone size: NA
V gene: TRBV2
CDR3 length: 18
CDR3 DNA: TGTGCCAGCAGCGCTCCCCATGGTCTAGCGGGACTCACAGATACGCAGTATTTT
CDR3 protein: CASSAPHGLAGLTDTQYF

J gene: TRBJ1-6
D gene: TRBD1
clone size: NA
V gene: TRBV6-5
CDR3 length: 15
CDR3 DNA: TGTGCCAGCATAAGAGACAGGGAAGGAAATTCACCCCTCCACTTT
CDR3 protein: CASIRDREGNSPLHF

J gene: TRBJ2-1
D gene: NA
clone size: many
V gene: TRBV19
CDR3 length: 14
CDR3 DNA: TGTGCCAGTAGTTTCCGTACACGAAACAATGAGCAGTTCTTC
CDR3 protein: CASSFRTRNNEQFF

J gene: TRBJ2-6
D gene: TRBD1
clone size: few
V gene: TRBV6-1
CDR3 length: 15
CDR3 DNA: TGTGCCAGCAGTGGGACAGGGTCCTGGGCCAACTTCCTGACTTTC
CDR3 protein: CASSGTGSWANFLTF

J gene: TRBJ2-7
D gene: NA
clone size: few
V gene: TRBV6-1
CDR3 length: 14
CDR3 DNA: TGTGCCAGCAGTGATTACGCGGATTCCTACGAGCAGTACTTC
CDR3 protein: CASSDYADSYEQYF

J gene: TRBJ1-1
D gene: NA
clone size: many
V gene: TRBV29-1
CDR3 length: 11
CDR3 DNA: TGCAGCTGTTCGGGGAACACTGAAGCTTTCTTT
CDR3 protein: CSCSGNTEAFF

J gene: TRBJ2-3
D gene: NA
clone size: many
V gene: TRBV9
CDR3 length: 16
CDR3 DNA: TGTGCCAGCAGCGTAGCTGCGGGACTCCCCACAGATACGCAGTATTTT
CDR3 protein: CASSVAAGLPTDTQYF

J gene: TRBJ2-2
D gene: NA
clone size: many
V gene: TRBV3-1
CDR3 length: 14
CDR3 DNA: TGTGCCAGCACCCCGTTACCCGAGACCGGGGAGCTGTTTTTT
CDR3 protein: CASTPLPETGELFF

J gene: TRBJ2-1
D gene: NA
clone size: few
V gene: TRBV7-9
CDR3 length: 8
CDR3 DNA: TGTTCGATTGATGAGCAGTTCTTC
CDR3 protein: CSIDEQFF

J gene: TRBJ2-7
D gene: TRBD1
clone size: few
V gene: TRBV27
CDR3 length: 14
CDR3 DNA: TGTGCCAGCATGGGACAGTCCCTCTCCTACGAGCAGTACTTC
CDR3 protein: CASMGQSLSYEQYF

J gene: TRBJ2-2
D gene: NA
clone size: few
V gene: TRBV6-1
CDR3 length: 15
CDR3 DNA: TGTGCCAGCTCCCCTGGAGACGGGGGCACCGGTGAGCTGTTTTTT
CDR3 protein: CASSPGDGGTGELFF

J gene: TRBJ2-7
D gene: TRBD2
clone size: NA
V gene: TRBV10-1
CDR3 length: 19
CDR3 DNA: TGCGCCAACGTACAGGCGCCTAGCGGGAGCCGTATTCCCGTGAGGGAGCAGTACTTC
CDR3 protein: CANVQAPSGSRIPVREQYF

J gene: TRBJ2-7
D gene: NA
clone size: many
V gene: TRBV10-1
CDR3 length: 13
CDR3 DNA: TGCGCCAGCAGCTCGGACGTAGGGGCCGAGCAGTACTTC
CDR3 protein: CASSSDVGAEQYF

J gene: TRBJ2-7
D gene: NA
clone size: NA
V gene: TRBV18
CDR3 length: 15
CDR3 DNA: TGTGCCAGCTCACCACCGGTCAAAGCCGGGCGCGAGCAGGACTTC
CDR3 protein: CASSPPVKAGREQDF

J gene: TRBJ2-7
D gene: NA
clone size: few
V gene: TRBV7-9
CDR3 length: 12
CDR3 DNA: TGTGCCAGCAGCCTATCGGGACCGGAGCAGTACTTC
CDR3 protein: CASSLSGPEQYF

J gene: TRBJ2-7
D gene: TRBD1
clone size: NA
V gene: TRBV6-2/TRBV6-3
CDR3 length: 16
CDR3 DNA: TGTGCGGGCAGCTTCGATCCGGGACAGGGGGGCTACGAGCAGAACTTC
CDR3 protein: CAGSFDPGQGGYEQNF

J gene: TRBJ1-1
D gene: NA
clone size: many
V gene: TRBV4-1
CDR3 length: 17
CDR3 DNA: TGCGCCAGCAGCCGAGTTAGGGCCCCGGGGTTGAACACTGAAGCTTTCTTT
CDR3 protein: CASSRVRAPGLNTEAFF

J gene: TRBJ2-3
D gene: TRBD1
clone size: NA
V gene: TRBV6-1
CDR3 length: 13
CDR3 DNA: TGTGCCAGCATCCTTGGGACAGCAGATACGCAGTATTTT
CDR3 protein: CASILGTADTQYF

J gene: TRBJ1-5
D gene: NA
clone size: many
V gene: TRBV20-1
CDR3 length: 13
CDR3 DNA: TGCAGTGCTTCGGCGGGGGTCGATCAGCCCCAGCATTTT
CDR3 protein: CSASAGVDQPQHF